The TCR beta chain under discussion was sequenced for a study of cytomegalovirus exposure and HLA in healthy donors. In the PCR, 60 Vbeta and 13 Jbeta primers were used. TCRdb's copy holds only in-frame clones and misses some; the assay was immunoSEQ multiplex PCR. The sample lists some 120,000 clones; about four fifths were seen once. Germline lookup yields CDR1 SGHNT and CDR2 YYREEE (reference sequence). This CDR3 spans 12 amino acids. The germline V and J ends were trimmed by 3 bases and 7 bases, with 7 bases remaining between them. Sequenced: PBMCs. The chain uses TRBV5-4 and TRBJ2-2; no definite D call. The receptor was isolated from a woman under 30 in good health and CMV-seronegative. CDR3 sequence (DNA): TGTGCCAGCAGCTCGGTAGACGGGGAGCTGTTTTTT. As protein: CASSSVDGELFF.